The entry below gives a single T cell receptor beta chain sequence along with its context. PCR employed 60 Vbeta and 13 Jbeta primers. Here immunoSEQ multiplex PCR was the method, and the copy in TCRdb shows in-frame clones only, minus some. The sample lists around 110,000 clones, about four fifths occurring once. This entry is derived from a study of cytomegalovirus exposure and HLA in healthy donors. CDR3 length: 15 residues. The ends were cut back, 2 bases at V and 5 bases at J, with 16 bases in the middle. CDR1 and CDR2 from the germline V gene are SGHDT and YYEEEE. This chain connects TRBV5-6 to TRBJ2-5, with a possible D match to TRBD1 (6 bases). The specimen was PBMCs. This sequence originates from a woman between 25 and 40 years old in good health and CMV-seronegative. In nucleotides, the CDR3 is TGTGCCAGCAGCTTCCCGACAGGTCGTTTCGAGACCCAGTACTTC. Protein: CASSFPTGRFETQYF.